Listed below are T cell receptor beta chains from one sample, sequenced in a study of blood T cell repertoires in COVID-19. Repertoires were generated with immunoSEQ multiplex PCR, while TCRdb's copy carries only in-frame clones and drops some. Of about 110,000 clones listed, around 90% are singletons. The sequenced material came from peripheral blood. The source of these receptors is a human donor in a cohort sampled during active COVID-19. The CDR3 runs from the conserved cysteine through the conserved F or W. D genes are given only for firm matches. Where a row states a size, it is once, few, many or the class of an expanded clone; other rows omit it.

TRBV3-1/TRBV3-2	.	.	TRBJ1-2	TGTGCCAGCAGCCAATATCCCTCTAACTATGGCTACACCTTC	CASSQYPSNYGYTF
TRBV7-2	TRBD2	once	TRBJ2-1	TGTGCCAGCAGCTTAGTTGTCGGGGACTATAATGAGCAGTTCTTC	CASSLVVGDYNEQFF
TRBV10-1	.	.	TRBJ2-3	TGCGCCAGCAGTGACGGGGGTAAGACAGATACGCAGTATTTT	CASSDGGKTDTQYF
TRBV5-1	TRBD1	.	TRBJ1-1	TGCGCCAGCAGCTCGACAGGGGTGAACACTGAAGCTTTCTTT	CASSSTGVNTEAFF
TRBV5-1	.	few	TRBJ1-6	TGCGCCAGCAGCTTGGCCCCTGACACAAGGGGTTCACCCCTCCACTTT	CASSLAPDTRGSPLHF
TRBV7-9	.	few	TRBJ1-6	TGTGCCAGCAGCCTACCTAATTCACCCCTCCACTTT	CASSLPNSPLHF
TRBV7-2	.	few	TRBJ1-1	TGTGCCAGCAGCCCGGGAAAGGGAAGTAGGACTGAAGCTTTCTTT	CASSPGKGSRTEAFF
TRBV28	TRBD2	.	TRBJ2-3	TGTGCCAGCAGTTGGAGGACTAGCCGCGCAGATACGCAGTATTTT	CASSWRTSRADTQYF
TRBV7-3	TRBD1	.	TRBJ2-7	TGTGCCAGCAGCAAGACCGGGACAGGGAAGTTCGGAGAGCAGTACTTC	CASSKTGTGKFGEQYF
TRBV2	.	.	TRBJ1-4	TGTGCCAGCAGCCTAGTCCTGACAGGTGAAAAACTGTTTTTT	CASSLVLTGEKLFF
TRBV5-5	TRBD1	.	TRBJ1-4	TGTGCCAGCAGCACAGGGGATAATGAAAAACTGTTTTTT	CASSTGDNEKLFF
TRBV6-1	TRBD1	.	TRBJ2-7	TGTGCCAGCAGTGAGGGGACAGCTTATCTGAGCTACGAGCAGTACTTC	CASSEGTAYLSYEQYF
TRBV18	TRBD1	.	TRBJ1-6	TGTGCCAGCTCAAAACAGGGGGTCTATAATTCACCCCTCCACTTT	CASSKQGVYNSPLHF
TRBV6-1	.	.	TRBJ1-3	TGTGCCAGCAGTGAAACCGGGGCTGGAAACACCATATATTTT	CASSETGAGNTIYF
TRBV19	TRBD2	once	TRBJ2-1	TGTGCCAGTAGTAGCGGGGGGATAATTTCCTACAATGAGCAGTTCTTC	CASSSGGIISYNEQFF
TRBV27	.	.	TRBJ2-7	TGTGCCAGCAGTTTATCATACAGGGACCACGAGCAGTACTTC	CASSLSYRDHEQYF